This T cell receptor (beta chain) was identified during a study of Ad26.COV2.S vaccination and SARS-CoV-2 variants. Study at large: By the intramuscular route, Ad26.COV2.S was given once, or twice 56 days apart.

Trimming pared 4 bases from V and 1 base from J, leaving 13 bases between. CDR3 length equals 15 residues. Germline V lookup: CDR1 KGHSH, CDR2 LQKENI. Profiling relied on immunoSEQ multiplex PCR, and the TCRdb table lists in-frame clones only, not all of them. The data show fewer than 600,000 clones, about nine tenths seen once. Treatment noted: 19 received Ad26.COV2.S at low or high dose, single or two shots; 5 received placebo; per-sample allocation not given. After the first vaccine or placebo injection, samples were drawn on day 63. An 18-55-year-old adult in Boston served as donor. This material consisted of peripheral blood, taken in a trial of Ad26.COV2.S vaccine versus placebo. The sequence was obtained from a person between 18 and 60 years old who received the Ad26.COV2.S COVID-19 vaccine or a placebo. V is TRBV18 and J is TRBJ2-5, with D maybe TRBD2 (6 bases). In DNA, the CDR3 is TGTGCCAGCTCACTAGGGTCCGGGGGCCAAGAGACCCAGTACTTC. Translating it yields CASSLGSGGQETQYF.